This TCR beta chain was identified during a study of blood T cell repertoires in COVID-19. At the level of the study: Sites in the United States, Italy and Spain provided acute and convalescent COVID-19 samples.

The CDR3 has 15 amino acids. Germline V lookup: CDR1 MNHEY, CDR2 SMNVEV (reference sequence). The V gene lost 2 bases and the J gene lost 5 bases, with 12 bases spanning the gap. Authors' analysis steps: Amplification of reference gene primers provided the estimated nucleated cell counts. Repertoires were generated with immunoSEQ multiplex PCR, while TCRdb's copy carries only in-frame clones and drops some. V, J and clone size are those of that table, while D and trimming were read from the DNA. This table has about 370,000 clones, roughly nine tenths appearing once. This sequence joins TRBV27 and TRBJ1-4; tentatively, D is TRBD1 (6 bases). The sequence derives from a woman aged 30 to 39 with COVID-19, enrolled during active disease. Material for sequencing was peripheral blood. The CDR3 DNA follows: TGTGCCAGCAGTTTAGGAACAGGGTGGAATGAAAAACTGTTTTTT. It codes for CASSLGTGWNEKLFF.